Sequencing of this T cell receptor beta chain was carried out in a study of OX40 agonist ivuxolimab in advanced cancers. Study-level information: Averaging roughly 60 years in age, with a range of about 20 to 90, the cohort was around 83% male.

Germline V gene lookup returns CDR1 MGHDK and CDR2 SYGVNS. Trimming stripped 7 bases from V and 3 bases from J, with 9 bases between. This CDR3 is 12 amino acids long. Generated by immunoSEQ multiplex PCR, the TCRdb table keeps only in-frame clones and is missing some. This sample carries tens of thousands of clones, around 92% of them seen once, and the ten largest clones take 7.1%. This clone showed up just once. The rearrangement uses TRBV25-1 and TRBJ1-1; perhaps TRBD1 as D (6 bases). Sequences were derived from CD4+ or CD8+ T cells sorted from blood, sampled in a trial of the OX40 agonist ivuxolimab. The receptor's source is an adult with an advanced solid tumor such as melanoma, head and neck, liver or kidney cancer. CDR3 DNA sequence: TGTGCCAGCACCCGGACAGACACTGAAGCTTTCTTT. Encoded protein: CASTRTDTEAFF.